Below, 30 T cell receptor beta chains from the same sample are listed, as sequenced in a study of PD-L1 blockade in urothelial cancer. Here immunoSEQ multiplex PCR was the method, and the copy in TCRdb shows in-frame clones only, minus some. The data show some 97,000 clones, roughly nine tenths seen once. The sample in question was PBMCs, obtained around atezolizumab (anti-PD-L1) treatment. The receptors shown here come from a woman of 80 years or more with urothelial cancer.

This chain uses TRBV28 with TRBJ2-1, with D maybe TRBD1 (6 bases). The CDR3 length is 14 residues. Trimming cost V 5 bases and J 2 bases, with 10 bases left between them. The germline V gene has CDR1 MDHEN and CDR2 SYDVKM. CDR3 bases: TGTGCCAGCAGTCTGACAGGAACCTACAATGAGCAGTTCTTC. Translation: CASSLTGTYNEQFF.

The V and J genes are TRBV5-1 and TRBJ2-7; D perhaps matches TRBD1 (6 bases). The CDR3 spans 14 residues. Trimming removed 0 bases at V and 6 bases at J, with 13 bases between. Looked up from germline, CDR1 is SGHRS and CDR2 is YFSETQ. This CDR3 is CASSLGQVFGEQYF. DNA for the CDR3: TGCGCCAGCAGCTTGGGACAGGTCTTCGGCGAGCAGTACTTC.

The J gene is TRBJ1-5, the V gene TRBV6-4, with D hard to call. Germline CDR1 is MRHNA and CDR2 is SNTAGT. The CDR3 totals 14 residues. V lost 0 bases and J lost 7, with 10 bases in between. CDR3 coding DNA: TGTGCCAGCAGTGACTCGGGAGGAACCCAGCCCCAGCATTTT. It specifies CASSDSGGTQPQHF.

This sequence joins TRBV19 and TRBJ1-2; maybe TRBD1 (6 bases). The CDR3 has 14 amino acids. Germline-derived CDR1 and CDR2 are LNHDA and SQIVND (reference sequence). V dropped 5 bases and J dropped 2 bases, with 12 bases sitting between them. Here the CDR3 DNA reads TGTGCCAGTAGTGGCGACAGGTCAAACTATGGCTACACCTTC. Its translation: CASSGDRSNYGYTF.

This chain connects TRBV11-2 to TRBJ2-7, with a tentative D call TRBD2 (6 bases). This CDR3 has 11 residues. Germline CDR1 and CDR2: SGHAT and FQNNGV. Trimming cost V 1 base and J 13 bases, with 11 bases left between them. The CDR3 sequence is CASSLGDSGYF. Written as DNA, the CDR3 is TGTGCCAGCAGCTTAGGGGACTCCGGATACTTC.

The chain is built from TRBV7-3 and TRBJ2-2, with 8 nucleotides matching TRBD2. V dropped 6 bases and J dropped 6; count of bases not matched to a gene: 15. There are 17 residues in the CDR3. Germline-derived CDR1 and CDR2 are SGHTA and FQGTGA. For the CDR3, the DNA is TGTGCCAGCAGGCCGGGGATTGGGGCGGGAGGTTCCGGGGAGCTGTTTTTT. Translated, it gives CASRPGIGAGGSGELFF.

The chain recombines TRBV18 with TRBJ1-3; D perhaps matches TRBD1 (5 bases). CDR1 is KGHSH and CDR2 is LQKENI in the germline V gene. Trimming removed 6 bases from V and 0 bases from J, with 9 bases in between. This CDR3 has 14 amino acids. DNA for the CDR3: TGTGCCAGCTCCCCGGGGGGCTCTGGAAACACCATATATTTT. Its translation: CASSPGGSGNTIYF.

The J gene is TRBJ1-1, the V gene TRBV4-2; the D gene is possibly TRBD1 (6 bases). The CDR3 consists of 13 residues. Trimming shortened V by 0 bases and J by 8 bases, and 10 bases separated the two germline ends. From germline, CDR1 is LGHNA and CDR2 YNFKEQ. The CDR3 DNA is TGTGCCAGCAGCCAAGATGGGGGCGGGGAAGCTTTCTTT. Translated, it gives CASSQDGGGEAFF.

The genes are TRBV25-1 and TRBJ2-1; 8 nucleotides align to TRBD2. The V and J ends lost 8 bases and 7 bases, in that order; junction bases with no gene match: 7. The CDR3 spans 13 residues. Germline V gives CDR1 MGHDK, CDR2 SYGVNS. The CDR3 is CASQLPGGNEQFF. The CDR3 DNA sequence: TGTGCCAGCCAGCTACCGGGGGGGAATGAGCAGTTCTTC.

The chain links TRBV7-8 to TRBJ2-7, with 10 bases that match TRBD1. V trimming: 3 bases; J trimming: 0 bases; junction bases outside the gene matches: 5. The CDR3 has 16 amino acids. The germline V gene encodes CDR1 SGHVS and CDR2 FQNEAQ. The CDR3 sequence: CASSFRQGAHSYEQYF. CDR3 sequence (DNA): TGTGCCAGCAGCTTTCGACAGGGGGCCCACTCCTACGAGCAGTACTTC.

This sequence joins TRBV5-1 and TRBJ2-1, with D unclear. Germline V gene sequence: CDR1 SGHRS, CDR2 YFSETQ. The CDR3 is 13 amino acids. Trimming stripped 0 bases from V and 5 bases from J, with 6 bases between. CDR3 coding DNA: TGCGCCAGCAGCTTGGCGGTGGACAATGAGCAGTTCTTC. This translates into CASSLAVDNEQFF.

The chain is built from TRBV29-1 and TRBJ2-7; maybe TRBD1 (5 bases). V was shortened by 1 base and J by 2 bases, with 6 bases between the two germline ends. Germline V lookup: CDR1 SQVTM, CDR2 ANQGSEA. The CDR3 consists of 12 residues. CDR3 in amino acids: CSVEGRAYEQYF. Written as DNA, the CDR3 is TGCAGCGTTGAAGGCAGGGCCTACGAGCAGTACTTC.

The J gene is TRBJ2-1, the V gene TRBV6-1; 8 nucleotides agree with TRBD2. CDR1 and CDR2 from the germline V gene are MNHNS and SASEGT. This CDR3 spans 17 amino acids. V lost 2 bases and J lost 2; bases outside the gene matches: 8. DNA for the CDR3: TGTGCCAGCAGTGAACGCCTAGCGGGTAGGCCCTACAATGAGCAGTTCTTC. Amino acids: CASSERLAGRPYNEQFF.

This chain links TRBV19 with TRBJ2-2; 10 nucleotides agree with TRBD1. Germline loops: CDR1 LNHDA, CDR2 SQIVND (reference sequence). The CDR3 consists of 17 residues. The junction had 5 bases not matched to a gene; V was cut back by 4 bases and J by 0 bases. This CDR3 is CASSTRDRGPNTGELFF. The CDR3 DNA reads as TGTGCCAGTAGTACCCGGGACAGGGGACCGAACACCGGGGAGCTGTTTTTT.

The chain employs TRBV9 and TRBJ2-3; 13 nucleotides agree with TRBD2. The CDR3 runs to 16 residues. Germline assignment: CDR1 SGDLS and CDR2 YYNGEE. V trimming: 0 bases; J trimming: 3 bases; junction bases outside the gene matches: 1. The CDR3 loop reads CASSVVGLAGTDTQYF. DNA of the CDR3: TGTGCCAGCAGCGTAGTGGGACTAGCGGGGACAGATACGCAGTATTTT.

V and J are TRBV6-4 and TRBJ2-1, with a possible D match to TRBD1 (5 bases). The CDR3 runs to 13 residues. V was pared by 6 bases and J by 3 bases, with 9 bases between. Per the germline V gene, CDR1 is MRHNA and CDR2 is SNTAGT. Here the CDR3 reads CASSFDSYNEQFF. CDR3 coding DNA: TGTGCCAGCAGCTTTGACAGCTACAATGAGCAGTTCTTC.

The CDR3 sequence: CASSLSTGSTNEKLFF. Here the CDR3 DNA reads TGTGCCAGCAGCTTAAGTACAGGGAGTACTAATGAAAAACTGTTTTTT. This chain joins TRBV7-9 and TRBJ1-4; D perhaps matches TRBD1 (6 bases). The ends were cut back, 2 bases at V and 2 bases at J, with 12 bases in the middle. Per germline, CDR1 SEHNR and CDR2 FQNEAQ (reference sequence). This CDR3 contains 16 residues.

This clone was recorded once. The V gene is TRBV5-8, the J gene TRBJ2-5, with D perhaps matching TRBD1 (5 bases). This CDR3 region has 13 residues. V lost 4 bases and J 4 bases, leaving 11 bases between the germline ends. Germline V gene sequence: CDR1 SGHTS, CDR2 YDEGEE. The CDR3 sequence: CASSPQGSETQYF. In nucleotides, the CDR3 is TGTGCCAGCAGCCCCCAGGGATCAGAGACCCAGTACTTC. The full variable domain, in which reference TRBV5-8 and TRBJ2-5 provide the parts outside the CDR3, is EAGVTQSPTHLIKTRGQQATLRCSPISGHTSVYWYQQALGLGLQFLLWYDEGEERNRGNFPPRFSGRQFPNYSSELNVNALELEDSALYLCASSPQGSETQYFGPGTRLLVL.

The chain couples TRBV11-2 to TRBJ2-3; 8 bases are a match to TRBD2. This CDR3 is 17 amino acids long. After removal of 0 bases from V and 3 bases from J, the junction contained 8 bases not matched to a gene. CDR1 is SGHAT and CDR2 is FQNNGV in the germline V gene. The CDR3 DNA is TGTGCCAGCAGCTTAGACCTTCCCGCGGGAGGAACAGATACGCAGTATTTT. Amino acids: CASSLDLPAGGTDTQYF.

The chain combines TRBV10-3 with TRBJ1-1; TRBD1 agrees at 12 bases. This CDR3 is built from 15 residues. Per the germline V gene, CDR1 is ENHRY and CDR2 is SYGVKD. Trimming removed 6 bases from V and 1 base from J; junction bases left unmatched: 3. The CDR3 loop is CAISRDRGQNTEAFF. The CDR3 DNA sequence: TGTGCCATCAGCCGGGACAGGGGGCAGAACACTGAAGCTTTCTTT.

The CDR3, as DNA: TGTGCCAGCAGTGCTACCCGGACTAGCGGAGTCGGTGAGCAGTTCTTC. Amino acid sequence: CASSATRTSGVGEQFF. The chain links TRBV25-1 to TRBJ2-1, with 10 bases identical to TRBD2. This CDR3 has 16 amino acids. V lost 4 bases and J lost 9; bases outside the gene matches: 12. Per the germline V gene, CDR1 is MGHDK and CDR2 is SYGVNS.

J is TRBJ2-7 and V is TRBV10-3; tentatively, D is TRBD2 (5 bases). V was cut by 6 bases and J by 1 base, with 7 bases left in between. Germline-derived CDR1 and CDR2 are ENHRY and SYGVKD. This CDR3 is built from 12 residues. Here the CDR3 DNA reads TGTGCCATCAGCAGCGGTTCCTACGAGCAGTACTTC. Protein sequence: CAISSGSYEQYF.

The chain employs TRBV28 and TRBJ2-7, with 9 bases lining up with TRBD1. Germline CDR1 and CDR2: MDHEN and SYDVKM. The CDR3 covers 15 residues. V gave up 6 bases and J gave up 0 bases; unmatched junction bases: 6. The CDR3 reads CASSPPGQGSYEQYF. The CDR3 DNA reads TGTGCCAGCAGCCCCCCGGGACAGGGCTCCTACGAGCAGTACTTC.

The V call is TRBV30, the J call TRBJ1-1; D is unclear. V was cut by 0 bases and J by 1 base, with 9 bases left in between. The germline V gene has CDR1 GTSNPN and CDR2 SVGIG (reference sequence). The CDR3 length is 14 residues. CDR3 region: CAWSVPMRNTEAFF. The CDR3 nucleotides read TGTGCCTGGAGTGTACCTATGAGGAACACTGAAGCTTTCTTT.

The genes are TRBV4-2 and TRBJ2-1, with TRBD2 matching 11 bases. Germline V gives CDR1 LGHNA, CDR2 YNFKEQ. The CDR3 contains 16 residues. J gave up 6 bases and V 5 bases, and 9 bases lay outside the gene matches. CDR3 sequence: CASSRELAGGGNEQFF. DNA of the CDR3: TGTGCCAGCAGCAGAGAATTAGCGGGGGGGGGCAATGAGCAGTTCTTC.

This chain links TRBV7-6 with TRBJ2-7; the D gene is possibly TRBD2 (8 bases). Germline V gene lookup returns CDR1 SGHVS and CDR2 FNYEAQ. Trimming took off 1 base at V and 0 bases at J, with 19 bases between the two ends. This CDR3 comprises 18 residues. Written as DNA, the CDR3 is TGTGCCAGCAGCTTAGGGACAGGTACTAGCGGAAGCTCCTACGAGCAGTACTTC. Translation: CASSLGTGTSGSSYEQYF. The complete variable domain, with remaining parts taken from reference TRBV7-6 and TRBJ2-7, reads GAGVSQSPRYKVTKRGQDVALRCDPISGHVSLYWYRQALGQGPEFLTYFNYEAQQDKSGLPNDRFSAERPEGSISTLTIQRTEQRDSAMYRCASSLGTGTSGSSYEQYFGPGTRLTVT.

The CDR3 coding sequence is TGTGCCAGCTCACCCTTTTTATCCGACACCCAGCATTTT. Its translation is CASSPFLSDTQHF. This chain uses TRBV18 with TRBJ1-5; the D is unclear. CDR1 is KGHSH, CDR2 LQKENI, per germline. Trimming took off 3 bases at V and 11 bases at J, with 14 bases between the two ends. This CDR3 is 13 amino acids long.

The chain recombines TRBV19 with TRBJ1-1; D gene unclear. CDR3 size: 11 residues. Trimming removed 6 bases from V and 7 bases from J, with 9 bases in between. Per the germline V gene, CDR1 is LNHDA and CDR2 is SQIVND (reference sequence). The CDR3 region has the DNA TGTGCCAGTAGCCGGGTAGTTGAAGCTTTCTTT. This gives the protein CASSRVVEAFF. Full variable domain (outside the CDR3, taken from reference TRBV19 and TRBJ1-1): DGGITQSPKYLFRKEGQNVTLSCEQNLNHDAMYWYRQDPGQGLRLIYYSQIVNDFQKGDIAEGYSVSREKKESFPLTVTSAQKNPTAFYLCASSRVVEAFFGQGTRLTVV.

The chain carries TRBV18 and TRBJ2-7; a possible D gene is TRBD1 (6 bases). Germline CDR1 and CDR2: KGHSH and LQKENI. Trimming shortened V by 2 bases and J by 6 bases, and 17 bases separated the two germline ends. The CDR3 runs 15 residues. Here the CDR3 reads CASSPARSGALEQYF. The CDR3, as DNA: TGTGCCAGCTCACCAGCCCGGTCAGGGGCCCTCGAGCAGTACTTC.

The chain employs TRBV15 and TRBJ2-1, with D unresolved. Trimming removed 0 bases from V and 0 bases from J, with 12 bases in between. The germline V gene has CDR1 LNHNV and CDR2 YYDKDF (reference sequence). This CDR3 spans 17 amino acids. The CDR3 is CATSRDLTSGSYNEQFF. In DNA form, the CDR3 reads TGTGCCACCAGCAGAGATCTAACTTCCGGCTCCTACAATGAGCAGTTCTTC.